The entry below gives a single T cell receptor beta chain sequence along with its context. Antigen: not known. The sample originates from a study of cytomegalovirus exposure and HLA in healthy donors. Regarding the study as a whole: Beyond CMV serostatus, there was no information to go on about immune exposure. Later analysis revealed greater clonal expansion in HLA-associated TCR beta chains than in equally common others. When analyzed later, the rates of TCR association showed variation by HLA locus, with DRB1 the most and HLA-C the fewest. Some V segments, TRBV6-2 and TRBV6-3 among them, were indistinguishable and were therefore excluded.

PCR amplification relied on 60 Vbeta primers (plus 13 Jbeta primers). Assay used: immunoSEQ multiplex PCR; TCRdb lists only in-frame clones, some missing. The repertoire holds a few hundred thousand clones, with about four fifths as singletons. CDR3 length equals 15 residues. Germline loops: CDR1 SGDLS, CDR2 YYNGEE. The V end lost 0 bases, the J end lost 1 base, and 10 bases lay between the germline ends. The genes are TRBV9 and TRBJ1-1; unclear D gene. The sequenced sample was PBMCs. This clonotype was sampled from a girl aged 2 to 10 in good health and CMV-seronegative. The CDR3 nucleotides read TGTGCCAGCAGCGTAGGTCTGTCTTCGAACACTGAAGCTTTCTTT. It is translated as CASSVGLSSNTEAFF.